The 25 T cell receptor beta chains below come from one sample, sequenced in a study of T cell clones after liver transplantation. Profiled with immunoSEQ multiplex PCR; TCRdb holds only in-frame clones, not every one. This table has about 5,800 clones, 30% to 35% appearing once. TCRbeta sequences of proliferating CFSE-low MLR cells were labeled alloreactive. Their specific antigens are unknown. The sequenced sample was CD4+ T cells from cultured PBMCs. The receptors were sampled from a human patient who received a liver transplant. Some T cells may have come from the graft donor.

This clone ranks as medium-sized. The chain carries TRBV2 and TRBJ2-1; weak D call: TRBD1 (5 bases). V lost 2 bases and J 0 bases, leaving 14 bases between the germline ends. Looked up from germline, CDR1 is SNHLY and CDR2 is FYNNEI. This CDR3 is built from 17 residues. The CDR3 is CASSEWGRTSSYNEQFF. For the CDR3, the DNA is TGTGCCAGCAGTGAATGGGGCCGGACGAGCTCCTACAATGAGCAGTTCTTC. Full variable domain (rest looked up from reference TRBV2 and TRBJ2-1): EPEVTQTPSHQVTQMGQEVILRCVPISNHLYFYWYRQILGQKVEFLVSFYNNEISEKSEIFDDQFSVERPDGSNFTLKIRSTKLEDSAMYFCASSEWGRTSSYNEQFFGPGTRLTVL.

This clone was observed a few times. The chain links TRBV6-5 to TRBJ1-2; D remains ambiguous. Deletions cut 6 bases from V and 7 bases from J, with 18 bases between. The CDR3 covers 14 residues. Germline V CDR1 and CDR2: MNHEY, SVGAGI. For the CDR3, the DNA is TGTGCCAGCAGCAGAGATAACGTCCCCCGTGGCTACACCTTC. Protein: CASSRDNVPRGYTF.

The V call is TRBV20-1, the J call TRBJ1-2; TRBD1 matches at 7 bases. Germline lookup yields CDR1 DFQATT and CDR2 SNEGSKA (reference sequence). With V trimmed by 8 bases and J by 6 bases, 3 bases remained unmatched. The CDR3 is 10 amino acids. The CDR3 is CSSTGNGYTF. CDR3 DNA: TGCAGTTCGACAGGGAATGGCTACACCTTC.

The CDR3: CASSLVGIAAGGSTEAFF. The CDR3 DNA sequence: TGTGCCAGCAGCTTAGTGGGTATTGCGGCAGGGGGTTCGACTGAAGCTTTCTTT. The chain couples TRBV11-3 to TRBJ1-1, with 7 positions matching TRBD1. The V gene's germline CDR1 is SGHNT and CDR2 YENEEA. The CDR3 runs 18 residues. V gave up 1 base and J gave up 5 bases; unmatched junction bases: 16.

This clone was picked up a small number of times. The V call is TRBV2, the J call TRBJ1-5, with 8 bases lining up with TRBD1. This CDR3 is 16 amino acids long. V lost 4 bases and J lost 4; bases outside the gene matches: 9. In germline, CDR1 is SNHLY, CDR2 FYNNEI. CDR3 sequence: CASSAEVTGGNQPQHF. CDR3 coding DNA: TGTGCCAGCAGTGCTGAAGTCACAGGGGGGAATCAGCCCCAGCATTTT.

The V call is TRBV2, the J call TRBJ2-1; possibly TRBD2 for D (6 bases). CDR3 length: 16 amino acids. From germline, CDR1 is SNHLY and CDR2 FYNNEI. V was trimmed by 4 bases and J by 6 bases, leaving 19 bases between them. The CDR3 DNA reads TGTGCCAGCAGTGCATTGGCGGGGAACGCCCCCAATGAGCAGTTCTTC. It codes for CASSALAGNAPNEQFF. Variable domain in full (rest from reference TRBV2 and TRBJ2-1): EPEVTQTPSHQVTQMGQEVILRCVPISNHLYFYWYRQILGQKVEFLVSFYNNEISEKSEIFDDQFSVERPDGSNFTLKIRSTKLEDSAMYFCASSALAGNAPNEQFFGPGTRLTVL.

The J gene is TRBJ2-1, the V gene TRBV19; 10 nucleotides align to TRBD1. The CDR3 spans 15 residues. J lost 6 bases, V lost 3 bases, and 5 bases had no gene match. Germline loops: CDR1 LNHDA, CDR2 SQIVND (reference sequence). The CDR3 region is CASSISGTGANEQFF. Written as DNA, the CDR3 is TGTGCCAGTAGTATCTCCGGGACAGGGGCCAATGAGCAGTTCTTC. The full variable domain, in which reference TRBV19 and TRBJ2-1 provide the parts outside the CDR3, is DGGITQSPKYLFRKEGQNVTLSCEQNLNHDAMYWYRQDPGQGLRLIYYSQIVNDFQKGDIAEGYSVSREKKESFPLTVTSAQKNPTAFYLCASSISGTGANEQFFGPGTRLTVL.

This clone has more than one count but fewer than ten. The CDR3 DNA follows: TGTGCCAGCAGCTTAGACAGGGGGTACGAGCAGTACTTC. The encoded protein is CASSLDRGYEQYF. The V and J genes are TRBV7-2 and TRBJ2-7; 8 bases agree with TRBD1. V dropped 1 base and J dropped 4; count of bases not matched to a gene: 0. CDR1 is SGHTA and CDR2 is FQGNSA in the germline V gene. The CDR3 sequence is 13 residues long.

This rearrangement joins TRBV10-2 to TRBJ2-5; possibly TRBD1 for D (6 bases). TRBJ2-7 matches the DNA end more closely, so the J call is doubtful. Germline-derived CDR1 and CDR2 are WSHSY and SAAADI. The CDR3 totals 17 residues. The CDR3 coding sequence is TGCGCCAGCAGTGAGTCGACTAAGGGGACACGGTCATACGAGCAGTACTTC. Its protein product is CASSESTKGTRSYEQYF.

There are a few counts of this clone. The chain couples TRBV30 to TRBJ2-2; no clear D. The CDR3 consists of 14 residues. Germline-derived CDR1 and CDR2 are GTSNPN and SVGIG (reference sequence). V was clipped by 3 bases and J by 1 base, with 9 bases between them. This chain's CDR3 is CAWRRQMNTGELFF. CDR3 sequence (DNA): TGTGCCTGGAGGAGGCAGATGAACACCGGGGAGCTGTTTTTT.

This clone was found a few times. The rearrangement links TRBV5-6 to TRBJ1-1; 7 bases are a match to TRBD1. Germline V gene lookup returns CDR1 SGHDT and CDR2 YYEEEE. Germline trimming cut 1 base from V and 1 base from J; bases unmatched to any gene: 4. This CDR3 is 15 amino acids long. The CDR3 region is CASSLLRGRNTEAFF. The CDR3 nucleotides are TGTGCCAGCAGCTTGTTGAGGGGGCGGAACACTGAAGCTTTCTTT.

V is TRBV4-1 and J is TRBJ2-1; D might be TRBD1 or TRBD2, each matching 5 bases. The CDR3 totals 13 residues. CDR1 MGHRA and CDR2 YSYEKL come from the germline V gene. The ends were cut back, 0 bases at V and 10 bases at J, with 10 bases in the middle. The CDR3: CASSQDYGAEQFF. Written as DNA, the CDR3 is TGCGCCAGCAGCCAAGATTACGGGGCCGAGCAGTTCTTC.

In its sample, this clone was seen a few times. This rearrangement joins TRBV7-8 to TRBJ2-3; D may be TRBD1 (5 bases). The CDR3 is 16 residues long. Trimming removed 1 base from V and 0 bases from J, with 11 bases in between. The germline V gene encodes CDR1 SGHVS and CDR2 FQNEAQ. CDR3 region: CASSLGAWGSTDTQYF. DNA of the CDR3: TGTGCCAGCAGCTTAGGGGCGTGGGGCAGCACAGATACGCAGTATTTT.

Turning to this clone: A much bigger clone sits one base away, suggesting this may be a read error. The same CDR3 arises from other DNA sequences in this sample as well. V is TRBV5-5 and J is TRBJ2-2; a weak D match, TRBD2 (6 bases). The CDR3 loop spans 15 amino acids. Germline V gene lookup returns CDR1 SGHKS and CDR2 YYEKEE (reference sequence). V lost 2 bases and J lost 8, with 16 bases in between. CDR3 region: CASSFRGELRGELFF. The CDR3 DNA is TGTGCCAGCAGCTTTCGCGGGGAATTGCGGGGGGAGCTGTTTTTT.

Concerning this clone: At one of its ends the junction is not consistent with the germline gene, which may arise from a read error. Within the sample, other DNA sequences also encode this same CDR3. The chain employs TRBV28 and TRBJ2-7; perhaps TRBD1 as D (7 bases). This CDR3 is built from 17 residues. The germline gives CDR1 MDHEN, CDR2 SYDVKM. Here the CDR3 DNA reads TGTGCTAGCACCCCAGGGGGGACTCCAACCAGCTCCTACGAGCAGTACTTC. Protein sequence: CASTPGGTPTSSYEQYF.

The gene calls are TRBV25-1 and TRBJ2-1, with TRBD2 as a possible D gene (6 bases). Germline CDR1 is MGHDK and CDR2 is SYGVNS. Trimming stripped 1 base from V and 4 bases from J, with 14 bases between. The CDR3 runs 16 residues. The CDR3 spells CASSEFSPGVYNEQFF. In DNA form, the CDR3 reads TGTGCCAGCAGTGAATTCTCCCCGGGGGTGTACAATGAGCAGTTCTTC.

The V and J genes are TRBV9 and TRBJ1-4; D perhaps matches TRBD1 (5 bases). V lost 0 bases and J 3 bases, leaving 15 bases between the germline ends. CDR1 and CDR2 from the germline V gene are SGDLS and YYNGEE. The CDR3 covers 17 residues. The CDR3: CASSVGASGGANEKLFF. CDR3 nucleotides: TGTGCCAGCAGCGTAGGGGCCTCCGGGGGAGCTAATGAAAAACTGTTTTTT.

V usage is TRBV5-5 and J usage is TRBJ2-3; D unresolved. Germline CDR1 SGHKS, CDR2 YYEKEE (reference sequence). Trimming shortened V by 0 bases and J by 0 bases, and 11 bases separated the two germline ends. CDR3 length equals 16 residues. The CDR3 region is CASSLVLTSSTDTQYF. The CDR3 DNA follows: TGTGCCAGCAGCTTGGTGCTGACCTCTAGCACAGATACGCAGTATTTT.

The chain carries TRBV2 and TRBJ1-1; possibly TRBD1 for D (5 bases). The CDR3 totals 13 residues. V lost 4 bases to trimming and J lost 4 bases, with 10 bases between them. Germline V gene data show CDR1 as SNHLY and CDR2 as FYNNEI. The CDR3 reads CASSVGESTEAFF. CDR3 sequence (DNA): TGTGCCAGCAGTGTGGGGGAGAGCACTGAAGCTTTCTTT.

By sample share, this clone is medium-sized. The chain joins TRBV12-5 to TRBJ2-2, with 7 bases fitting TRBD1. V trimming: 1 base; J trimming: 3 bases; junction bases outside the gene matches: 5. Germline V CDR1 and CDR2: LGHNT, FRNRAP. The CDR3 contains 16 residues. CDR3 sequence (DNA): TGTGCTAGTGGTTTGGCCCGGGACAGATACACCGGGGAGCTGTTTTTT. Translation gives CASGLARDRYTGELFF. Combining the CDR3 with reference TRBV12-5 and TRBJ2-2 gives the whole variable domain DARVTQTPRHKVTEMGQEVTMRCQPILGHNTVFWYRQTMMQGLELLAYFRNRAPLDDSGMPKDRFSAEMPDATLATLKIQPSEPRDSAVYFCASGLARDRYTGELFFGEGSRLTVL.

This clone turned up a few times. This chain uses TRBV7-9 with TRBJ1-6; D unresolved. Germline V lookup: CDR1 SEHNR, CDR2 FQNEAQ (reference sequence). Trimming left V 1 base short and J 4 bases short, with 5 bases between. The CDR3 totals 14 residues. The CDR3 sequence is CASSLEQYNSPLHF. DNA for the CDR3: TGTGCCAGCAGCTTAGAACAGTATAATTCACCCCTCCACTTT.

By share of the sample, this clone is medium-sized. The chain couples TRBV18 to TRBJ1-3, with D tentatively TRBD1 (6 bases). The CDR3 is 15 amino acids. The germline V gene encodes CDR1 KGHSH and CDR2 LQKENI. With 5 bases removed from V and 1 base from J, the gap between germline ends came to 12 bases. The CDR3 sequence: CASSRGQLSGNTIYF. As DNA, the CDR3 is TGTGCCAGCTCAAGAGGACAGCTTTCTGGAAACACCATATATTTT.

This chain joins TRBV5-5 and TRBJ2-7; possible D gene TRBD1, 6 bases. Germline lookup yields CDR1 SGHKS and CDR2 YYEKEE (reference sequence). The CDR3 is 13 residues long. Between the trimmed V and J ends, which lost 1 base and 2 bases, there was a span of 7 bases. The CDR3 nucleotides are TGTGCCAGCAGCTTGACAGGGACCTACGAGCAGTACGTC. Translation: CASSLTGTYEQYV.

Worth noting for this clone: In the same sample, other DNA sequences code for this CDR3. The CDR3 DNA is TGCGCCAGCAGCCCTACTGGGGGGGTCCCCTACGAGCAGTACTTC. This translates into CASSPTGGVPYEQYF. The chain links TRBV5-1 to TRBJ2-7, with 7 bases lining up with TRBD2. J lost 2 bases, V lost 4 bases, and 9 bases had no gene match. Germline CDR1 reads SGHRS; CDR2 reads YFSETQ. The CDR3 is 15 amino acids.

The rearrangement joins TRBV7-2 to TRBJ1-6; TRBD1 agrees at 7 bases. V dropped 5 bases and J dropped 7; count of bases not matched to a gene: 5. The CDR3 has 14 amino acids. CDR1 is SGHTA and CDR2 is FQGNSA in the germline V gene. CDR3 nucleotide sequence: TGTGCCAGCAGCCGGGACAGAGGGAATTCACCCCTCCACTTT. This encodes CASSRDRGNSPLHF.